The 19 T cell receptor beta chains given below trace back to one sample, sequenced in a study of CD8 T cells in Susac syndrome. Random hexamers primed reverse transcription of about 0.45 to 1 ug RNA. TCRdb re-derived calls from the immunoSEQ multiplex PCR reads in MiXCR, one entry per CDR3 protein. Among roughly 200,000 distinct CDR3 sequences listed, 90% to 95% were seen once. Material: CD4+ T cells from PBMCs. All receptors come from a human donor with Susac syndrome.

The V call is TRBV5-1, the J call TRBJ1-5, with D tentatively TRBD1 (6 bases). CDR1 and CDR2 (germline): SGHRS, YFSETQ. The CDR3 is made up of 15 amino acids. Trimming shortened V by 0 bases and J by 3 bases, and 10 bases separated the two germline ends. CDR3 sequence: CASSLDGQTNQPQHF. CDR3 bases: TGCGCCAGCAGCTTGGATGGACAGACCAATCAGCCCCAGCATTTT. The full variable domain, in which reference TRBV5-1 and TRBJ1-5 provide the parts outside the CDR3, is KAGVTQTPRYLIKTRGQQVTLSCSPISGHRSVSWYQQTPGQGLQFLFEYFSETQRNKGNFPGRFSGRQFSNSRSEMNVSTLELGDSALYLCASSLDGQTNQPQHFGDGTRLSIL.

The chain recombines TRBV5-1 with TRBJ2-4, with a possible D match to TRBD1 (6 bases). The CDR3 covers 15 residues. Per germline, CDR1 SGHRS and CDR2 YFSETQ. The germline V and J ends were trimmed by 7 bases and 7 bases, with 21 bases remaining between them. The CDR3 spells CASRPDAGEFNIQYF. CDR3 DNA sequence: TGCGCCAGCCGTCCCGACGCAGGGGAGTTTAACATTCAGTACTTC.

This clonotype showed up just a few times. The chain links TRBV7-9 to TRBJ2-5, with TRBD2 as a possible D gene (6 bases). Germline CDR1 SEHNR, CDR2 FQNEAQ (reference sequence). The germline V and J ends were trimmed by 5 bases and 5 bases, with 12 bases remaining between them. The CDR3 is 13 amino acids. CDR3 sequence reads: CASSPRGRETQYF. The CDR3 DNA is TGTGCCAGCAGCCCTCGGGGGAGGGAGACCCAGTACTTC.

V usage is TRBV12-3 or TRBV12-4 and J usage is TRBJ1-4; D may be TRBD1 (5 bases). CDR3 length equals 13 residues. Deletions cut 3 bases from V and 7 bases from J, with 9 bases between. This chain's CDR3 is CASSFREGEKLFF. The CDR3 coding sequence is TGTGCCAGCAGTTTCAGGGAAGGTGAAAAACTGTTTTTT.

The rearrangement uses TRBV12-3 or TRBV12-4 and TRBJ1-1; no firm D call. V lost 3 bases and J 0 bases, leaving 11 bases between the germline ends. This CDR3 spans 15 amino acids. CDR3 DNA sequence: TGTGCCAGCAGTTTCGGGAGTATAGTGAACACTGAAGCTTTCTTT. It specifies CASSFGSIVNTEAFF.

V is TRBV4-3 and J is TRBJ2-2; TRBD2 is a possible D gene (5 bases). The V end lost 1 base, the J end lost 7 bases, and 10 bases lay between the germline ends. The germline V gene has CDR1 LGHNA and CDR2 YSLEER. This CDR3 region has 14 residues. The CDR3 loop is CASSQGRGNGELFF. The CDR3 coding sequence is TGCGCCAGCAGCCAAGGTCGGGGAAACGGGGAGCTGTTTTTT.

This CDR3 is CASSPGREAQHF. CDR3 sequence (DNA): TGTGCCAGCTCACCAGGGCGGGAGGCCCAGCATTTT. The chain couples TRBV18 to TRBJ1-5; D uncertain. V was pared by 2 bases and J by 11 bases, with 10 bases between. CDR1 and CDR2 from the germline V gene are KGHSH and LQKENI. The CDR3 has 12 residues.

This sequence joins TRBV20-1 and TRBJ2-7; a possible D gene is TRBD2 (5 bases). The V gene's germline CDR1 is DFQATT and CDR2 SNEGSKA (reference sequence). The germline V and J ends were trimmed by 5 bases and 2 bases, with 16 bases remaining between them. The CDR3 covers 14 residues. The CDR3 DNA sequence: TGCAGTGCTCGGCGGACGGGAAGTCCCTACGAGCAGTACTTC. This sequence encodes CSARRTGSPYEQYF.

The chain has TRBV15 and TRBJ2-7; the match to TRBD2 covers 10 bases. CDR1 is LNHNV, CDR2 YYDKDF, per germline (reference sequence). Losses at the gene ends were 5 bases for V and 6 bases for J; bases not matched to a gene: 10. CDR3 length: 15 amino acids. CDR3 sequence reads: CATSPPLAGAGEQYF. The DNA for the CDR3 is TGTGCCACCAGCCCACCCCTAGCGGGAGCCGGCGAGCAGTACTTC.

V is TRBV7-9 and J is TRBJ2-7; TRBD1 might be the D (6 bases). The CDR3 sequence is 12 residues long. Germline CDR1 SEHNR, CDR2 FQNEAQ (reference sequence). Between the trimmed V and J ends, which lost 6 bases and 2 bases, there was a span of 8 bases. CDR3 sequence (DNA): TGTGCCAGCAGTCAGGGGACCTACGAGCAGTACTTC. It encodes CASSQGTYEQYF.

The gene calls are TRBV20-1 and TRBJ2-1; 8 bases align to TRBD2. Germline loops: CDR1 DFQATT, CDR2 SNEGSKA (reference sequence). This CDR3 has 20 amino acids. J lost 2 bases, V lost 0 bases, and 18 bases had no gene match. As DNA, the CDR3 is TGCAGTGCTAGAGATCGGGTGACGGCGGGAGGCGCGTGGACCTACAATGAGCAGTTCTTC. This translates into CSARDRVTAGGAWTYNEQFF.

The chain recombines TRBV12-3 or TRBV12-4 with TRBJ1-1; TRBD1 is a possible D gene (5 bases). CDR3 length: 11 residues. V was cut by 3 bases and J by 8 bases, with 7 bases left in between. The CDR3 spells CASSLGLEAFF. The CDR3 DNA reads TGTGCCAGCAGTTTGGGACTAGAAGCTTTCTTT.

The chain uses TRBV7-2 and TRBJ2-7; a possible D gene is TRBD2 (6 bases). The CDR3 length is 15 residues. Germline CDR1 reads SGHTA; CDR2 reads FQGNSA. V shed 5 bases and J shed 2 bases, with 16 bases lying between them. CDR3 DNA: TGTGCCAGCAGCCACGGAGGGACGAACCCCTACGAGCAGTACTTC. Protein product: CASSHGGTNPYEQYF.

The CDR3 is CASGLVRIGQFF. The DNA for the CDR3 is TGTGCTAGTGGTTTGGTACGGATAGGGCAGTTCTTC. The chain joins TRBV12-5 to TRBJ2-1; D call uncertain. V was trimmed by 0 bases and J by 12 bases, leaving 9 bases between them. The CDR3 has 12 residues. Germline CDR1 LGHNT, CDR2 FRNRAP.

This chain links TRBV2 with TRBJ2-2; D is unclear. The CDR3 extends over 13 amino acids. Looked up from germline, CDR1 is SNHLY and CDR2 is FYNNEI. V was trimmed by 1 base and J by 2 bases, leaving 2 bases between them. The CDR3 nucleotides read TGTGCCAGCAGTGAAGTCAACACCGGGGAGCTGTTTTTT. It codes for CASSEVNTGELFF.

The chain recombines TRBV5-1 with TRBJ2-5, with 7 bases fitting TRBD2. CDR1 and CDR2 from the germline V gene are SGHRS and YFSETQ. The V segment lost 1 base and the J segment 2 bases; nucleotides outside the gene matches: 8. The CDR3 sequence is 16 residues long. CDR3: CASSLRQGGPQETQYF. The CDR3 DNA is TGCGCCAGCAGCTTGCGGCAGGGAGGGCCACAAGAGACCCAGTACTTC.

The V call is TRBV11-2, the J call TRBJ2-4; 7 positions agree with TRBD1. Trimming removed 5 bases from V and 2 bases from J; junction bases left unmatched: 6. The length of the CDR3 is 15 residues. Per germline, CDR1 SGHAT and CDR2 FQNNGV. CDR3 in amino acids: CASSVLGQPKNIQYF. CDR3 sequence (DNA): TGTGCCAGCAGCGTACTGGGACAGCCCAAAAACATTCAGTACTTC.

This clonotype was counted between two and nine times. The CDR3 DNA follows: TGTGCCAGCCGACCAAGGACAGGGGACTACGAGCAGTACTTC. This codes for CASRPRTGDYEQYF. The chain is built from TRBV2 and TRBJ2-7; TRBD1 matches 9 bases. Per the germline V gene, CDR1 is SNHLY and CDR2 is FYNNEI. The V gene end was trimmed by 8 bases and the J gene end by 3 bases; junction bases not matched to a gene: 8. The CDR3 is made up of 14 amino acids.

This sequence joins TRBV12-5 and TRBJ1-1; TRBD1 might be the D (6 bases). V gave up 7 bases and J gave up 1 base, with 13 bases separating them. This CDR3 region has 14 residues. CDR1 is LGHNT, CDR2 FRNRAP, per germline. The CDR3 protein is CASALGAGNTEAFF. CDR3 coding DNA: TGTGCTAGTGCCCTGGGGGCAGGGAACACTGAAGCTTTCTTT.